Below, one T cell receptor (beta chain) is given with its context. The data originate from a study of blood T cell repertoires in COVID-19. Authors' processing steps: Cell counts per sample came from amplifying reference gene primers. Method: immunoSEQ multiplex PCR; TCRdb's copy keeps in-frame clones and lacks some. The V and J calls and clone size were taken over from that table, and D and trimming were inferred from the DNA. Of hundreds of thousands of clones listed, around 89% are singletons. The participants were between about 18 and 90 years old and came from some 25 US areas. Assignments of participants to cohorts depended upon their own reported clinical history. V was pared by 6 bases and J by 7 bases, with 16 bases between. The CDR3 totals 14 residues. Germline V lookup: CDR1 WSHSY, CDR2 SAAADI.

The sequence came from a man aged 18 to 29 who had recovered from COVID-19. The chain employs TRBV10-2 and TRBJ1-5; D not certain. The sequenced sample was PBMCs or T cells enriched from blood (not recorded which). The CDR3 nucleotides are TGCGCCAGCAGCGGGTTCGGATGGAGCCAGCCCCAGCATTTT. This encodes CASSGFGWSQPQHF.